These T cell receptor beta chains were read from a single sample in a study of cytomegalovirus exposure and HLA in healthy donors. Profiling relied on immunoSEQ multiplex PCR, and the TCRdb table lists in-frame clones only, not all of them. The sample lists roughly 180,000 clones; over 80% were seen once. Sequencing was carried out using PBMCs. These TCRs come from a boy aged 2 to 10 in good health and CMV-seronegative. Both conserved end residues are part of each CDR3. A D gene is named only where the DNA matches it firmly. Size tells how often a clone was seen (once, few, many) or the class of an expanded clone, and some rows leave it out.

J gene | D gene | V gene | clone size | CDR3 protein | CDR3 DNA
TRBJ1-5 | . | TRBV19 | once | CASSMARNQPQHF | TGTGCCAGTAGTATGGCCAGAAATCAGCCCCAGCATTTT
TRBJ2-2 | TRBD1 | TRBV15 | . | CATSRDKGAQNTGELFF | TGTGCCACCAGCAGAGATAAGGGGGCACAGAACACCGGGGAGCTGTTTTTT
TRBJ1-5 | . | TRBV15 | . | CATRNKGLENQPQHF | TGTGCCACCAGAAATAAGGGGTTAGAGAATCAGCCCCAGCATTTT
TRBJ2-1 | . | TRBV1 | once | CTSSQRRTLDEQFF | TGCACCAGCAGCCAACGGAGGACGTTGGATGAGCAGTTCTTC
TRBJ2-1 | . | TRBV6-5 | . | CASSDRAQTLLFF | TGTGCCAGCAGTGACAGAGCCCAAACGCTATTATTCTTC
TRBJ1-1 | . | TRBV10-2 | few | CASSDGRNTEAFF | TGCGCCAGCAGTGATGGCAGAAACACTGAAGCTTTCTTT
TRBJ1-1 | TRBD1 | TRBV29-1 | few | CSVEKQGYTEAFF | TGCAGCGTTGAGAAACAGGGGTACACTGAAGCTTTCTTT
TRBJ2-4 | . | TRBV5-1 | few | CASSLSGGINIQYF | TGCGCCAGCAGCTTATCAGGGGGGATAAACATTCAGTACTTC
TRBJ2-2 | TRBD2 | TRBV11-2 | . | CASSLGTSGTGELFF | TGTGCCAGCAGCTTAGGGACTAGTGGCACCGGGGAGCTGTTTTTT
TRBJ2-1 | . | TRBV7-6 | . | CASSLGGSYNEQFF | TGTGCCAGCAGCTTAGGGGGCAGCTACAATGAGCAGTTCTTC
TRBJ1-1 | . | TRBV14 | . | CASSQGLATEAFF | TGTGCCAGCAGCCAGGGCCTAGCGACTGAAGCTTTCTTT
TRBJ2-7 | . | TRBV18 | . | CASSPSTLSYEQYF | TGTGCCAGCTCACCTTCGACACTCTCCTACGAGCAGTACTTC
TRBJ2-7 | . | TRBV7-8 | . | CASSFCGANGCTNYYF | TGTGCCAGCAGCTTTTGTGGGGCCAACGGATGTACGAATTACTACTTC
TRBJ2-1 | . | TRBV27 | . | CASSLSHQYNEQFF | TGTGCCAGCAGTTTATCGCATCAGTACAATGAGCAGTTCTTC
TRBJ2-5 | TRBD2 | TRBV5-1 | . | CASGGLAGETQYF | TGCGCCAGCGGCGGACTAGCGGGAGAGACCCAGTACTTC
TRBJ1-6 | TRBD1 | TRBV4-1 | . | CASSQFPGTGPDSPLHF | TGCGCCAGCAGCCAATTTCCCGGGACAGGCCCCGATTCACCCCTCCACTTT
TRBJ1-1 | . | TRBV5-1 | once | CASSLGGLEDTEAFF | TGCGCCAGCAGCTTGGGGGGCCTCGAAGACACTGAAGCTTTCTTT
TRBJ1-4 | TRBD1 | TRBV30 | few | CAWSRGQFATNEKLFF | TGTGCCTGGAGTAGGGGACAGTTTGCAACTAATGAAAAACTGTTTTTT
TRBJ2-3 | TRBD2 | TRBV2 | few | CASSTTSGGLTDTQYF | TGTGCCAGCAGTACTACTAGCGGGGGCCTTACTGATACGCAGTATTTT
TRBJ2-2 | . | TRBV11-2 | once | CASSLGGNLNGELFF | TGTGCCAGCAGCTTAGGAGGGAACCTGAACGGGGAGCTGTTTTTT
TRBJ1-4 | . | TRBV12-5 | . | CASGTGGLNEKLFF | TGTGCTAGTGGAACCGGAGGGCTTAATGAAAAACTGTTTTTT
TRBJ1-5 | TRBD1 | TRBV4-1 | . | CASSQVMTGNQPQHF | TGCGCCAGCAGCCAAGTCATGACAGGGAATCAGCCCCAGCATTTT
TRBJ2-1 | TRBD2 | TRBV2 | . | CASSGTLSGGHSSYNEQFF | TGTGCCAGCAGTGGCACCCTTAGCGGGGGCCATAGCTCCTACAATGAGCAGTTCTTC
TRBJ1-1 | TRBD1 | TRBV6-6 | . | CASSSGGTEAFF | TGTGCCAGCAGTTCAGGGGGCACTGAAGCTTTCTTT
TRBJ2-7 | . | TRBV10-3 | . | CAISESGIYEQYF | TGTGCCATCAGTGAGAGTGGCATCTACGAGCAGTACTTC